This T cell receptor (beta chain) was profiled in a study of liver allograft versus peripheral blood T cells. Study summary: The authors compared T cell receptor repertoires in transplanted livers with recipients' peripheral blood repertoires. Study-wide findings and caveats: It was reported that the T cell receptor repertoires found inside liver allografts differed from those that were detected in peripheral blood.

This clonotype has ten or more counts. Its cognate antigen is unknown. The CDR3 runs 11 residues. The V end was cut by 3 bases, the J end by 7 bases, with 7 bases between. CDR1 and CDR2 from the germline V gene are GTSNPN and SVGIG (reference sequence). TCRdb processed the reads anew with MiXCR; each CDR3 protein has one entry. This sample carries about 8,000 distinct CDR3 sequences, 18% of them seen once, and the ten largest clones take 4.4%. The source is a human patient who had a liver transplant. Some T cells may trace back to the graft donor. V is TRBV30 and J is TRBJ2-1; D is uncertain. CDR3: CAWSRKNEQFF. CDR3 bases: TGTGCCTGGAGCAGGAAGAATGAGCAGTTCTTC. Full variable domain (rest looked up from reference TRBV30 and TRBJ2-1): SQTIHQWPATLVQPVGSPLSLECTVEGTSNPNLYWYRQAAGRGLQLLFYSVGIGQISSEVPQNLSASRPQDRQFILSSKKLLLSDSGFYLCAWSRKNEQFFGPGTRLTVL.